This TCR beta chain was sequenced during a study of blood T cells in healthy people across ages. Points on this clonotype: Because the CDR3 is missing its conserved closing phenylalanine or tryptophan, this is likely a read error.

Germline lookup yields CDR1 MNHEY and CDR2 SMNVEV (reference sequence). This CDR3 has 15 residues. Primed by a sample-barcoded 5' primer and a J-beta primer mix, a second PCR proceeded for 7 to 11 cycles. One entry per CDR3 protein, called by TCRdb with MiXCR from the 5' RACE reads. The sample includes 700,000 to 900,000 distinct CDR3 sequences, roughly 25% of them seen just once. The same data also contributed to another study, on T cells of mothers and their children.

This receptor was obtained from a boy aged 5-17 years in good health. What was sequenced was blood. This chain links TRBV27 with TRBJ2-5; 10 bases agree with TRBD1. The end of the DNA is better explained by TRBJ2-7, so the J call may be wrong. CDR3 in amino acids: CASHAGTGVGYEQYL. CDR3 nucleotide sequence: TGTGCCAGCCATGCCGGGACAGGGGTCGGTTACGAGCAGTACCTC.